Each of the 24 T cell receptor beta chains below was sequenced from the same sample in a study of cytomegalovirus exposure and HLA in healthy donors. The PCR made use of 60 Vbeta and 13 Jbeta primers. Produced via immunoSEQ multiplex PCR; TCRdb's table is partial and in-frame only. Of 170,000 or so clones in the sample, about four fifths were seen once. Material for sequencing was PBMCs. Receptors originate from a woman between 45 and 65 years old in good health and CMV-seropositive.

The genes are TRBV9 and TRBJ2-5; D perhaps matches TRBD1 (5 bases). The CDR3 loop spans 16 amino acids. CDR1 is SGDLS, CDR2 YYNGEE, per germline. V was shortened by 0 bases and J by 2 bases, with 14 bases between the two germline ends. CDR3 coding DNA: TGTGCCAGCAGCGTAGGGGCAGGGAACAAGCAAGAGACCCAGTACTTC. It encodes CASSVGAGNKQETQYF.

J is TRBJ2-7 and V is TRBV28, with D perhaps matching TRBD2 (5 bases). The V gene's germline CDR1 is MDHEN and CDR2 SYDVKM. V gave up 7 bases and J gave up 0 bases, with 10 bases separating them. The CDR3 runs 13 residues. The CDR3 DNA reads as TGTGCCAGCAAGAAGCGGAACTCCTACGAGCAGTACTTC. Residues: CASKKRNSYEQYF.

The chain recombines TRBV28 with TRBJ1-6, with D unresolved. The CDR3 has 15 residues. V lost 5 bases to trimming and J lost 8 bases, with 16 bases between them. Germline assignment: CDR1 MDHEN and CDR2 SYDVKM. The CDR3 is CASSPRRAGDSPLHF. As DNA, the CDR3 is TGTGCCAGCAGTCCCCGGCGCGCCGGGGATTCACCCCTCCACTTT.

V gene TRBV28 combines with J gene TRBJ2-5; 10 bases line up with TRBD2. CDR1 is MDHEN and CDR2 is SYDVKM in the germline V gene. J was trimmed by 4 bases and V by 3 bases; bases with no gene match: 14. The CDR3 length is 18 residues. The CDR3 loop is CASSLGIKAGGAGETQYF. For the CDR3, the DNA is TGTGCCAGCAGTTTGGGTATCAAAGCGGGGGGGGCCGGAGAGACCCAGTACTTC.

On this clone: Germline is not matched at one junction end, which may reflect a read error. V gene TRBV11-2 combines with J gene TRBJ2-1; D is perhaps TRBD1 (6 bases). This CDR3 region has 11 residues. Germline loops: CDR1 SGHAT, CDR2 FQNNGV. CDR3 nucleotide sequence: TGTGCCAGCAGCTTAGCGGGGACACCAGTCTTC. It yields the protein CASSLAGTPVF.

The chain recombines TRBV28 with TRBJ2-1; 13 positions match TRBD2. Trimming at V came to 6 bases and at J to 8 bases, leaving 7 bases not matched to a gene. This CDR3 is 15 amino acids long. In germline, CDR1 is MDHEN, CDR2 SYDVKM. The CDR3 region has the DNA TGTGCCAGCAGGAGACTAGCGGGGGGCCTGGATGAGCAGTTCTTC. It specifies CASRRLAGGLDEQFF.

The V call is TRBV7-2, the J call TRBJ2-1; D is unclear. Per the germline V gene, CDR1 is SGHTA and CDR2 is FQGNSA. V was cut by 5 bases and J by 4 bases, with 6 bases left in between. The CDR3 runs to 12 residues. Here the CDR3 reads CASSPGYNEQFF. The CDR3, as DNA: TGTGCCAGCAGCCCCGGTTACAATGAGCAGTTCTTC. Complete variable domain (other parts from reference TRBV7-2 and TRBJ2-1): GAGVSQSPSNKVTEKGKDVELRCDPISGHTALYWYRQSLGQGLEFLIYFQGNSAPDKSGLPSDRFSAERTGGSVSTLTIQRTQQEDSAVYLCASSPGYNEQFFGPGTRLTVL.

The chain is built from TRBV5-6 and TRBJ2-5; maybe TRBD2 (6 bases). Germline lookup yields CDR1 SGHDT and CDR2 YYEEEE. The CDR3 covers 16 residues. V shed 4 bases and J shed 0 bases, with 16 bases lying between them. CDR3 protein: CASSLRVGTYQETQYF. The CDR3 nucleotides are TGTGCCAGCAGCCTGAGGGTTGGGACTTACCAAGAGACCCAGTACTTC.

The genes are TRBV7-9 and TRBJ2-1; the match to TRBD2 covers 10 bases. The CDR3 is 17 amino acids. The germline CDR1 and CDR2 sequences are SEHNR and FQNEAQ (reference sequence). The J segment lost 2 bases and the V segment lost 5 bases, leaving 9 bases of the junction unmatched. As DNA, the CDR3 is TGTGCCAGCAGCCCTCGACTAGCGGGCCATGCCTACAATGAGCAGTTCTTC. The encoded protein is CASSPRLAGHAYNEQFF.

V is TRBV18 and J is TRBJ1-5; D ambiguous. The V and J ends lost 2 bases and 5 bases respectively, with 7 bases between them. Germline assignment: CDR1 KGHSH and CDR2 LQKENI. The CDR3 is 13 amino acids. CDR3 sequence: CASSPGSDQPQHF. The CDR3 DNA is TGTGCCAGCTCACCAGGTAGTGATCAGCCCCAGCATTTT.

The chain is built from TRBV1 and TRBJ1-2. TRBV1 represents a pseudogene. The CDR3 covers 13 residues. The CDR3 is CTTRPRGYYGYTF. The CDR3 bases are TGCACCACCCGGCCGAGAGGCTACTATGGCTACACCTTC.

CDR3 loop: CASSLDLVQDTQYF. For the CDR3, the DNA is TGTGCCAGCAGCTTAGATCTGGTACAAGATACGCAGTATTTT. The chain is built from TRBV7-2 and TRBJ2-3; D not resolved. From germline, CDR1 is SGHTA and CDR2 FQGNSA. The CDR3 consists of 14 residues. Trimming cost V 1 base and J 5 bases, with 10 bases left between them.

This chain connects TRBV7-3 to TRBJ1-2, with a possible D match to TRBD1 (6 bases). V shed 5 bases and J shed 4 bases, with 17 bases lying between them. Looked up from germline, CDR1 is SGHTA and CDR2 is FQGTGA. The CDR3 spans 15 residues. The CDR3 coding sequence is TGTGCCAGCAGCCTTACAAGGGACACTTCCTATGGCTACACCTTC. This translates into CASSLTRDTSYGYTF.

The rearrangement links TRBV5-1 to TRBJ1-2; TRBD1 is a possible D gene (6 bases). V dropped 9 bases and J dropped 8 bases, with 23 bases sitting between them. The germline V gene has CDR1 SGHRS and CDR2 YFSETQ. This CDR3 has 14 residues. Here the CDR3 DNA reads TGCGCCACCTCGCCGGGACACACAATGGACGGCTACACCTTC. Translated: CATSPGHTMDGYTF.

This chain joins TRBV7-9 and TRBJ1-2; 11 nucleotides align to TRBD1. After removal of 5 bases from V and 6 bases from J, the junction contained 8 bases not matched to a gene. CDR1 and CDR2 from the germline V gene are SEHNR and FQNEAQ (reference sequence). This CDR3 comprises 15 residues. The CDR3 loop reads CASSTAGTGGDGYTF. The CDR3 DNA is TGTGCCAGCAGCACTGCCGGGACAGGGGGGGATGGCTACACCTTC.

The chain employs TRBV28 and TRBJ1-5; no firm D call. The CDR3 runs to 15 residues. Germline-derived CDR1 and CDR2 are MDHEN and SYDVKM. With 6 bases removed from V and 0 bases from J, the gap between germline ends came to 12 bases. CDR3 residues: CASRVAGYSNQPQHF. The CDR3 coding sequence is TGTGCCAGCAGGGTGGCGGGGTATAGCAATCAGCCCCAGCATTTT. Drawing the rest from reference TRBV28 and TRBJ1-5, the complete variable domain is DVKVTQSSRYLVKRTGEKVFLECVQDMDHENMFWYRQDPGLGLRLIYFSYDVKMKEKGDIPEGYSVSREKKERFSLILESASTNQTSMYLCASRVAGYSNQPQHFGDGTRLSIL.

Only a few counts were recorded for this clone. This sequence joins TRBV18 and TRBJ2-5; D not certain. Trimming took 4 bases from V and 2 from J, leaving 5 bases between them. The germline V gene encodes CDR1 KGHSH and CDR2 LQKENI. The CDR3 is 12 amino acids. The DNA for the CDR3 is TGTGCCAGCTCACGCCGGCAAGAGACCCAGTACTTC. Translating it yields CASSRRQETQYF.

The chain couples TRBV5-4 to TRBJ2-2; D is unclear. Germline V gene sequence: CDR1 SGHNT, CDR2 YYREEE (reference sequence). Trimming shortened V by 0 bases and J by 3 bases, and 12 bases separated the two germline ends. The CDR3 covers 16 residues. The CDR3 DNA sequence: TGTGCCAGCAGCTTGGCCGATTACTCGGACACCGGGGAGCTGTTTTTT. Residues: CASSLADYSDTGELFF.

This clone occurred a few times. V is TRBV6-5 and J is TRBJ2-3, with 9 positions matching TRBD1. The CDR3 runs to 15 residues. Unmatched junction bases numbered 5, after V lost 4 bases and J lost 3 bases. In germline, CDR1 is MNHEY, CDR2 SVGAGI. The CDR3, as DNA: TGTGCCAGCAGTTTGGGACAGGGTTGGACAGATACGCAGTATTTT. Its translation is CASSLGQGWTDTQYF.

V gene TRBV4-3 combines with J gene TRBJ2-3; possible D gene TRBD2, 7 bases. Deletions cut 1 base from V and 3 bases from J, with 11 bases between. The CDR3 length is 15 residues. CDR1 and CDR2 (germline): LGHNA, YSLEER. The chain's CDR3 is CASSQGGRGTDTQYF. CDR3 coding DNA: TGCGCCAGCAGCCAAGGGGGGCGGGGGACAGATACGCAGTATTTT.

The gene calls are TRBV11-2 and TRBJ2-3; the D gene is possibly TRBD2 (5 bases). Between the trimmed V and J ends, which lost 5 bases and 6 bases, there was a span of 12 bases. Germline assignment: CDR1 SGHAT and CDR2 FQNNGV. This CDR3 region has 13 residues. CDR3 in amino acids: CASSKDLADTQYF. As DNA, the CDR3 is TGTGCCAGCAGCAAAGATCTAGCCGATACGCAGTATTTT.

CDR3 sequence (DNA): TGTGCCAGCAGTGACCCTGGCCTAGGAACCTACGAGCAGTACTTC. It codes for CASSDPGLGTYEQYF. J is TRBJ2-7 and V is TRBV2, with no clear D. V was pared by 3 bases and J by 2 bases, with 14 bases between. CDR3 size: 15 residues. Germline lookup yields CDR1 SNHLY and CDR2 FYNNEI.

The rearrangement links TRBV18 to TRBJ2-7, with 7 bases aligning to TRBD1. The CDR3 totals 14 residues. V lost 3 bases, J lost 3 bases, and 5 bases stayed unmatched. Germline V lookup: CDR1 KGHSH, CDR2 LQKENI. The chain's CDR3 is CASSPRDRDYEQYF. CDR3 DNA sequence: TGTGCCAGCTCACCTCGGGACAGAGACTACGAGCAGTACTTC.

CDR3 bases: TGTGCCAGCTACCAACGGGACACCTCGTACCAAGAGACCCAGTACTTC. Protein sequence: CASYQRDTSYQETQYF. The gene calls are TRBV28 and TRBJ2-5, with D tentatively TRBD1 (6 bases). Trimming cost V 8 bases and J 0 bases, with 19 bases left between them. Germline V gene sequence: CDR1 MDHEN, CDR2 SYDVKM. CDR3 length equals 16 residues.